Listed below are T cell receptor beta chains from one sample, sequenced in a study of blood T cell repertoires in COVID-19. Only in-frame clones appear in the TCRdb table, and some are missing; sequencing was by immunoSEQ multiplex PCR. Found here are 200,000 to 250,000 clones, approximately 90% of them singletons; the top ten hold approximately 3.7%. Sequences were obtained from PBMCs or T cells enriched from blood (not recorded which). The receptors come from a woman in her 30s who had recovered from COVID-19. CDR3s include the opening cysteine and the closing phenylalanine or tryptophan. A D gene is named only where the DNA matches it firmly. The size field is filled for only some rows; it gives once, few, many or a size class.

cdr3_length	v_call	clone_size	j_call	d_call	cdr3_nt	cdr3_aa
14	TRBV5-1	.	TRBJ2-1	TRBD2	TGCGCCAGCAGCTTGTCTAGCGGGATCAATGAGCAGTTCTTC	CASSLSSGINEQFF
13	TRBV12-3/TRBV12-4	.	TRBJ1-1	TRBD1	TGTGCCAGCAGTTTAGACAGGGGGTCCCCAGCTTTCTTT	CASSLDRGSPAFF
19	TRBV6-2/TRBV6-3	few	TRBJ2-2	TRBD2	TGTGCCAGCAGTTATATAGGACTAGCGGGAGGGCCGAACACCGGGGAGCTGTTTTTT	CASSYIGLAGGPNTGELFF
19	TRBV28	.	TRBJ1-2	.	TGTGCCAGCAGTTTATCCCCGTGGACATTCAATATCGCGAACTATGGCTACACCTTC	CASSLSPWTFNIANYGYTF
16	TRBV19	.	TRBJ2-1	TRBD2	TGTGCCAGTAGTATAGATCCGGGACTAGGAAACAATGAGCAGTTCTTC	CASSIDPGLGNNEQFF
13	TRBV25-1	once	TRBJ1-6	.	TGTGCCAGCACGGGTCAGTTAAATTCACCCCTCCACTTT	CASTGQLNSPLHF
14	TRBV24-1	once	TRBJ1-2	.	TGTGCCACCAGTGGGGCAGGGGCGAACTATGGCTACACCTTC	CATSGAGANYGYTF
15	TRBV27	.	TRBJ1-2	.	TGTGCCAGCAGTTTATCGTCAGGGGCATACTATGGCTACACCTTC	CASSLSSGAYYGYTF
11	TRBV5-1	.	TRBJ2-3	.	TGCGCCAGCAGCGAGCAAGATACGCAGTATTTT	CASSEQDTQYF
15	TRBV6-2/TRBV6-3	.	TRBJ2-1	TRBD2	TGTGCCAGCAGTTTATTAGCGGGAGTAGACAATGAGCAGTTCTTC	CASSLLAGVDNEQFF
15	TRBV2	once	TRBJ1-3	.	TGTGCCAGCAGTGAACTCCGAGGAACTGGAAACACCATATATTTT	CASSELRGTGNTIYF
15	TRBV6-4	.	TRBJ1-4	TRBD1	TGTGCCAGCAGTCCCGGGACAGGCCCTGAAGGAAAACTGTTTTTT	CASSPGTGPEGKLFF
16	TRBV7-2	.	TRBJ1-2	TRBD1	TGTGCCAGCAGCCGTGCAGGGGCAGGGGGCTTCTATGGCTACACCTTC	CASSRAGAGGFYGYTF
16	TRBV2	few	TRBJ1-5	.	TGTGCCAGCAGCGAACTCGGCAGGGCGAGCAATCAGCCCCAGCATTTT	CASSELGRASNQPQHF
15	TRBV28	.	TRBJ1-5	.	TGTGCCAGCAGTTTATACGGACTTAGCAATCAGCCCCAGCATTTT	CASSLYGLSNQPQHF
19	TRBV4-3	.	TRBJ1-6	TRBD1	TGCGCCAGCAGCCAAGATCTCGGAACCGGGACAGGGAGGGGTTCACCCCTCCACTTT	CASSQDLGTGTGRGSPLHF
14	TRBV10-3	.	TRBJ2-2	TRBD1	TGTGCCATCAGCGGACGGACAGGGATCGGGGAGCTGTTTTTT	CAISGRTGIGELFF
15	TRBV6-5	.	TRBJ2-7	.	TGTGCCAGCAGATACGGGGCCGGGAGCTCCTACGAGCAGTACTTC	CASRYGAGSSYEQYF
13	TRBV19	.	TRBJ2-5	.	TGTGCCAGTAGTATAGACAGGGCAGAGACCCAGTACTTC	CASSIDRAETQYF
12	TRBV7-2	.	TRBJ1-6	TRBD1	TGTGCCAGCAGCCCTACAGGGGTCACCCTCCACTTT	CASSPTGVTLHF
14	TRBV15	.	TRBJ1-4	.	TGTGCCACCAGCAGAGAAGGACGGGGGGAAAAACTGTTTTTT	CATSREGRGEKLFF
14	TRBV7-6	.	TRBJ1-2	.	TGTGCCAGCAGCTTAGCTCCAGGGAGGGAAGGCTACACCTTC	CASSLAPGREGYTF
15	TRBV19	once	TRBJ1-2	.	TGTGCCAGTACCCCCAAGGGGGGGGGAGGATATGGCTACACCTTC	CASTPKGGGGYGYTF
15	TRBV28	.	TRBJ1-2	TRBD1	TGTGCCAGCAGTTTAAGATCAGGGGGCCTTTATGGCTACACCTTC	CASSLRSGGLYGYTF
15	TRBV4-2	.	TRBJ1-1	.	TGTGCCAGCAGCCAAGAATGGGGGGGGTACACTGAAGCTTTCTTT	CASSQEWGGYTEAFF
15	TRBV18	.	TRBJ1-4	.	TGTGCCAGCTCGGATACAGGGCCAACTAATGAAAAACTGTTTTTT	CASSDTGPTNEKLFF
12	TRBV19	.	TRBJ1-1	.	TGTGCCAGTAGTCACACGGGCACTGAAGCTTTCTTT	CASSHTGTEAFF
11	TRBV20-1	.	TRBJ2-2	.	TGCAGTGCTCAAAAAACCGGGGAGCTGTTTTTT	CSAQKTGELFF
15	TRBV18	.	TRBJ2-1	TRBD1	TGTGCCAGCTCACTTAGACAGGGAACGGCAAATGAGCAGTTCTTC	CASSLRQGTANEQFF